This TCR beta chain was identified in a study of blood T cell repertoires in COVID-19. Across the whole study: Acute-phase and convalescent COVID-19 samples originated in the United States, Italy and Spain. Sources were T cells, B-cell-depleted T cells, or PBMCs; the material itself was cDNA or gDNA.

The CDR3 is made up of 17 amino acids. Per germline, CDR1 SGHTA and CDR2 FQGNSA. Trimming shortened V by 1 base and J by 5 bases, and 18 bases separated the two germline ends. Original processing methods: Scientists estimated how many nucleated cells there were by amplifying reference gene primers. TCRdb's copy holds only in-frame clones and misses some; the assay was immunoSEQ multiplex PCR. D and trimming were read from the DNA, whereas the V and J calls and clone size are those reported in that table. The data hold under 150,000 clones, with about 88% observed a single time. Sequencing was performed on peripheral blood. The V and J genes are TRBV7-2 and TRBJ1-5, with D possibly TRBD1 on 6 matching bases. This receptor was taken from a woman in her 70s who had recovered from COVID-19. The CDR3 DNA sequence: TGTGCCAGCAGCTTAGACCGGACAGCCACGGTCCATCAGCCCCAGCATTTT. Residues: CASSLDRTATVHQPQHF. Variable domain in full (rest from reference TRBV7-2 and TRBJ1-5): GAGVSQSPSNKVTEKGKDVELRCDPISGHTALYWYRQSLGQGLEFLIYFQGNSAPDKSGLPSDRFSAERTGGSVSTLTIQRTQQEDSAVYLCASSLDRTATVHQPQHFGDGTRLSIL.